The rows below give T cell receptor beta chains drawn from one sample of a study of CD8 T cells in Susac syndrome. TCRdb reprocessed the immunoSEQ multiplex PCR reads with MiXCR, giving one entry per CDR3 protein. In the table there are 150,000 or so distinct CDR3 sequences, 95% of which are singletons. Sequenced material: CD4+ T cells from PBMCs. The receptor set was obtained from a human donor with Susac syndrome. Both conserved end residues are part of each CDR3.

j_gene: TRBJ1-3; v_gene: TRBV12-3/TRBV12-4; CDR3aa: CASSLGRNTIYF
j_gene: TRBJ2-3; v_gene: TRBV20-1; CDR3aa: CSARDLGSGGTDTQYF
j_gene: TRBJ2-1; v_gene: TRBV29-1; CDR3aa: CSVEGRDTPSYNEQFF
j_gene: TRBJ2-7; v_gene: TRBV27; CDR3aa: CASSFDGSYEQYF
j_gene: TRBJ2-7; v_gene: TRBV20-1; CDR3aa: CSAIRGDYEQYF
j_gene: TRBJ2-7; v_gene: TRBV7-9; CDR3aa: CASSEDRGLDEQYF
j_gene: TRBJ2-7; v_gene: TRBV29-1; CDR3aa: CSVRDPFSYEQYF
j_gene: TRBJ2-5; v_gene: TRBV11-2; CDR3aa: CASSFRGLTETQYF
j_gene: TRBJ1-2; v_gene: TRBV3-1; CDR3aa: CASSHPTTANYGYTF
j_gene: TRBJ1-5; v_gene: TRBV12-3/TRBV12-4; CDR3aa: CASSFDKINQPQHF
j_gene: TRBJ1-2; v_gene: TRBV5-6; CDR3aa: CASSQPVPGPNGYTF
j_gene: TRBJ2-1; v_gene: TRBV5-4; CDR3aa: CASSRHNLAGGYNEQFF
j_gene: TRBJ2-5; v_gene: TRBV20-1; CDR3aa: CSAREGWGTAQETQYF
j_gene: TRBJ2-2; v_gene: TRBV19; CDR3aa: CASSPRANTGELFF
j_gene: TRBJ1-1; v_gene: TRBV15; CDR3aa: CATSRDRIGQGEAFF
j_gene: TRBJ2-1; v_gene: TRBV21-1; CDR3aa: CASSKSGEEYNEQFF
j_gene: TRBJ2-3; v_gene: TRBV29-1; CDR3aa: CSVGVGTTDTQYF
j_gene: TRBJ1-5; v_gene: TRBV3-1; CDR3aa: CASSQQNQPQHF
j_gene: TRBJ2-2; v_gene: TRBV7-6; CDR3aa: CASSLARGVNTGELFF
j_gene: TRBJ1-2; v_gene: TRBV12-3/TRBV12-4; CDR3aa: CASSQVGDGYTF
j_gene: TRBJ2-4; v_gene: TRBV20-1; CDR3aa: CSARAGRDIQYF
j_gene: TRBJ1-5; v_gene: TRBV7-2; CDR3aa: CASSLKPYQPQHF
j_gene: TRBJ2-3; v_gene: TRBV7-2; CDR3aa: CASSLIAGGRGDTQYF
j_gene: TRBJ1-5; v_gene: TRBV23-1; CDR3aa: CASRLRDTIQPQHF
j_gene: TRBJ1-5; v_gene: TRBV9; CDR3aa: CASSVGGAFQPQHF
j_gene: TRBJ2-7; v_gene: TRBV13; CDR3aa: CASSSGTGAPYEQYF
j_gene: TRBJ2-7; v_gene: TRBV12-3/TRBV12-4; CDR3aa: CASSLRGDPSYEQYF
j_gene: TRBJ1-2; v_gene: TRBV5-4; CDR3aa: CASSLAGTNNGYTF
j_gene: TRBJ2-4; v_gene: TRBV20-1; CDR3aa: CSARTTEAKNIQYF
j_gene: TRBJ2-1; v_gene: TRBV18; CDR3aa: CASSPGETYNEQFF
j_gene: TRBJ2-1; v_gene: TRBV12-3/TRBV12-4; CDR3aa: CASSRIGLWQFF
j_gene: TRBJ2-7; v_gene: TRBV29-1; CDR3aa: CSVGGGSSTYEQYF
j_gene: TRBJ2-7; v_gene: TRBV5-1; CDR3aa: CASSRSTSGGDEQYF
j_gene: TRBJ1-2; v_gene: TRBV5-1; CDR3aa: CASSLEPARALKMSYGYTF
j_gene: TRBJ2-2; v_gene: TRBV7-9; CDR3aa: CASILTGTSFGELFF
j_gene: TRBJ1-2; v_gene: TRBV20-1; CDR3aa: CSASGQGYGYTF
j_gene: TRBJ1-5; v_gene: TRBV29-1; CDR3aa: CSVSQGRDQPQHF
j_gene: TRBJ2-5; v_gene: TRBV20-1; CDR3aa: CSATGLAGGPAGAQYF
j_gene: TRBJ2-1; v_gene: TRBV18; CDR3aa: CASSPQGQNILNEQFF
j_gene: TRBJ1-2; v_gene: TRBV7-2; CDR3aa: CASSLVATEIIRGYTF
j_gene: TRBJ1-5; v_gene: TRBV12-3/TRBV12-4; CDR3aa: CASSFQTGLGNQPQHF
j_gene: TRBJ1-1; v_gene: TRBV23-1; CDR3aa: CASSQFLRKAEAFF